This TCR beta chain was sequenced during a study of Graves' ophthalmopathy and Graves' hyperthyroidism. Amplified TCR beta CDR3 regions were obtained using RNA transcripts as template. Following a first-round RT-PCR that used HTBI primers, a second-round multiplex PCR was carried out. TCRdb recomputed calls from the multiplex PCR reads with MiXCR, one row per CDR3 protein. The top ten clones hold approximately 9.6% of a sample with approximately 210,000 distinct CDR3 sequences, 25% to 30% of them seen once. Germline CDR1 is LNHNV and CDR2 is YYDKDF (reference sequence). The CDR3 totals 16 residues. J lost 4 bases, V lost 0 bases, and 3 bases had no gene match. Clinical symptoms and serum thyroxine were used for diagnosis; TRAb, thyroid ultrasound and orbital computed tomography were also relied on.

This receptor was obtained from a man in his fifties with Graves' ophthalmopathy. Input material: peripheral blood. V usage is TRBV15 and J usage is TRBJ2-2; 9 positions match TRBD2. Here the CDR3 reads CATSRDQAGGTGELFF. CDR3 nucleotide sequence: TGTGCCACCAGCAGAGATCAAGCGGGAGGCACCGGGGAGCTGTTTTTT. Drawing the rest from reference TRBV15 and TRBJ2-2, the complete variable domain is DAMVIQNPRYQVTQFGKPVTLSCSQTLNHNVMYWYQQKSSQAPKLLFHYYDKDFNNEADTPDNFQSRRPNTSFCFLDIRSPGLGDTAMYLCATSRDQAGGTGELFFGEGSRLTVL.